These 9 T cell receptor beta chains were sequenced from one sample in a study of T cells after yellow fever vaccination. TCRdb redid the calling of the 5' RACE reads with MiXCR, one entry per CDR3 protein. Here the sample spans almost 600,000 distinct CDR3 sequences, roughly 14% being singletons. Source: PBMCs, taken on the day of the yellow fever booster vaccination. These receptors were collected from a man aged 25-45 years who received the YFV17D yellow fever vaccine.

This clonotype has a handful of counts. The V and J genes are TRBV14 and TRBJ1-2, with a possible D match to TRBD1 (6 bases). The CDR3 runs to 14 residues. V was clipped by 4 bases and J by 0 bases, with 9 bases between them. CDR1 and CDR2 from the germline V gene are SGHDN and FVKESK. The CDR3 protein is CASSRTAANYGYTF. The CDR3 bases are TGTGCCAGCAGCCGGACAGCAGCTAACTATGGCTACACCTTC. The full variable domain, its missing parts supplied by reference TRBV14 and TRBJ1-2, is EAGVTQFPSHSVIEKGQTVTLRCDPISGHDNLYWYRRVMGKEIKFLLHFVKESKQDESGMPNNRFLAERTGGTYSTLKVQPAELEDSGVYFCASSRTAANYGYTFGSGTRLTVV.

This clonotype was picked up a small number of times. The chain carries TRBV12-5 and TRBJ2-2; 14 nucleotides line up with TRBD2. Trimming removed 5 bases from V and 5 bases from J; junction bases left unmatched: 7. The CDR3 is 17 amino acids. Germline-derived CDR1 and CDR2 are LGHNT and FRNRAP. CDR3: CASGPWGLAGDTGELFF. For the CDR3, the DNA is TGTGCTAGTGGTCCCTGGGGACTAGCGGGAGATACCGGGGAGCTGTTTTTT.

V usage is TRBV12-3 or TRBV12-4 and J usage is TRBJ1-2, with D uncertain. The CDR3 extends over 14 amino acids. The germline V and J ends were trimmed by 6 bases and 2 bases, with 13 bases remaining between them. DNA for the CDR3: TGTGCCAGCAGAGCTCAGACGGCGAACTATGGCTACACCTTC. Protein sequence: CASRAQTANYGYTF.

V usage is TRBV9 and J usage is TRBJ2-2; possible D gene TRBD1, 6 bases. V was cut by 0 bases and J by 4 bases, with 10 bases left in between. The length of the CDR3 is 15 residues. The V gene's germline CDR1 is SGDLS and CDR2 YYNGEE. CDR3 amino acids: CASSVATGRTGELFF. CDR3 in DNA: TGTGCCAGCAGCGTAGCTACAGGGCGCACCGGGGAGCTGTTTTTT.

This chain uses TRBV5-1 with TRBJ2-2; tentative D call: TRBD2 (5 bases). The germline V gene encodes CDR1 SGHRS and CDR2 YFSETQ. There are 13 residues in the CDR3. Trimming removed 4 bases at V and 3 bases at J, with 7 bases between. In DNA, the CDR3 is TGCGCCAGCAGCCGGACTGACACCGGGGAGCTGTTTTTT. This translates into CASSRTDTGELFF.

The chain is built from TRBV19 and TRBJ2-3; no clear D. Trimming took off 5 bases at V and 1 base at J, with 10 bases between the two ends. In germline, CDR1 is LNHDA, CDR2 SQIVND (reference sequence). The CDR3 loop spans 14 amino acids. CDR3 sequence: CASSETTGTDTQYF. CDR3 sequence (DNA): TGTGCCAGTAGTGAGACCACGGGCACAGATACGCAGTATTTT.

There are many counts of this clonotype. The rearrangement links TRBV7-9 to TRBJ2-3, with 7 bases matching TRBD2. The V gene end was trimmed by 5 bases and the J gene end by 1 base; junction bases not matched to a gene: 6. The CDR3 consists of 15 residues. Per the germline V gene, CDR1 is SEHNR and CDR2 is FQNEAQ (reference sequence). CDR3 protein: CASSPRLAGTDTQYF. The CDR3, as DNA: TGTGCCAGCAGCCCGAGACTAGCTGGCACAGATACGCAGTATTTT.

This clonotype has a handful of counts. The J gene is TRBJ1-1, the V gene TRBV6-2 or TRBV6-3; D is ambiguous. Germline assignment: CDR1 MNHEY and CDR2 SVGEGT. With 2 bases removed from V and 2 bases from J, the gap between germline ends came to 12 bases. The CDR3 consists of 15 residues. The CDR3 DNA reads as TGTGCCAGCAGTTACCGCATAAGAGGAAACACTGAAGCTTTCTTT. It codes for CASSYRIRGNTEAFF.

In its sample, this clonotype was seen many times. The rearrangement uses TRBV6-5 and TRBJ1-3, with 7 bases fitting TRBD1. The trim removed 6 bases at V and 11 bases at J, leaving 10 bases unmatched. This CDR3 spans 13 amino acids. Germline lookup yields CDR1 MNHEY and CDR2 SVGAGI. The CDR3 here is CASSPTGSSPIYF. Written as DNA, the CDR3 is TGTGCCAGCAGCCCGACAGGGAGTTCTCCCATATATTTT.